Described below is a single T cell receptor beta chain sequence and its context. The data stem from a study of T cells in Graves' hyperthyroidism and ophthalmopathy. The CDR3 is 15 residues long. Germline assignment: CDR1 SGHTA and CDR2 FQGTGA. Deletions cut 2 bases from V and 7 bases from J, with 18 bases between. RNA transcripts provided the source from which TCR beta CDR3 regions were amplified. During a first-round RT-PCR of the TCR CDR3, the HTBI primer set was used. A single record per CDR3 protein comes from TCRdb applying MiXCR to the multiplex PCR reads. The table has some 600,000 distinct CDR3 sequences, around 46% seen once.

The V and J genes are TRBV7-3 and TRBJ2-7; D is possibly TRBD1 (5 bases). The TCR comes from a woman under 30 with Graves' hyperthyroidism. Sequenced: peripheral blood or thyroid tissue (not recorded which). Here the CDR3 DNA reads TGTGCCAGCAGCTTATTGGACAACCTCCTCGAGGAGCAGTACTTC. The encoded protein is CASSLLDNLLEEQYF.